This passage covers 15 T cell receptor beta chains from one sample sequenced in a study of control samples from healthy donors and cancer patients. Clones were read by immunoSEQ multiplex PCR, and TCRdb kept only the in-frame ones, dropping some. The sample consists of some 100,000 clones, more than 85% of them appearing once. Input material: blood. The receptors originated from a man aged 18 to 30 in good health.

To note about this clone: The sample contains more than one DNA sequence encoding this CDR3. The chain employs TRBV6-4 and TRBJ1-2, with no clear D. V shed 2 bases and J shed 7 bases, with 8 bases lying between them. Germline CDR1 MRHNA, CDR2 SNTAGT. The CDR3 loop spans 12 amino acids. CDR3 bases: TGTGCCAGCAGTGACAGTGGTTTTGGCTACACCTTC. This sequence encodes CASSDSGFGYTF.

J is TRBJ1-1 and V is TRBV13; a weak D match, TRBD1 (6 bases). Germline V CDR1 and CDR2: PRHDT, FYEKMQ (reference sequence). V gave up 6 bases and J gave up 1 base, with 27 bases separating them. The CDR3 contains 19 residues. In nucleotides, the CDR3 is TGTGCCAGCAGGGGAGGGGGTAAGTTTAGTGATTCGAAGAACACTGAAGCTTTCTTT. This codes for CASRGGGKFSDSKNTEAFF.

This chain links TRBV6-5 with TRBJ1-5; D is perhaps TRBD1 (5 bases). Trimming took 6 bases from V and 0 from J, leaving 9 bases between them. This CDR3 has 14 amino acids. Germline CDR1 is MNHEY and CDR2 is SVGAGI. Here the CDR3 DNA reads TGTGCCAGCAGCCCCCAGGGTAGCAATCAGCCCCAGCATTTT. It specifies CASSPQGSNQPQHF.

In this sample, this clone turned up a few times. The rearrangement uses TRBV7-8 and TRBJ2-7; D is possibly TRBD1 or TRBD2 (6 bases each). Looked up from germline, CDR1 is SGHVS and CDR2 is FQNEAQ. V lost 7 bases and J lost 4, with 20 bases in between. The CDR3 contains 15 residues. CDR3 bases: TGTGCCAGCAAACCCGGGGCGGGACATGAGTACGAGCAGTACTTC. Its translation is CASKPGAGHEYEQYF.

J is TRBJ1-5 and V is TRBV5-1, with TRBD1 matching over 7 bases. Trimming took 1 base from V and 7 from J; bases not matched to a gene: 8. CDR1 is SGHRS and CDR2 is YFSETQ in the germline V gene. The CDR3 is 15 residues long. CDR3: CASSLTGDRVQPQHF. The CDR3 DNA follows: TGCGCCAGCAGCTTGACAGGGGATAGGGTCCAGCCCCAGCATTTT.

The chain is built from TRBV6-2 or TRBV6-3 and TRBJ1-4; D remains unclear. The CDR3 runs to 14 residues. V lost 5 bases and J lost 3, with 10 bases in between. Germline V lookup: CDR1 MNHEY, CDR2 SVGEGT. CDR3 sequence: CASSPGRPNEKLFF. The CDR3 DNA follows: TGTGCCAGCAGTCCCGGGAGGCCTAATGAAAAACTGTTTTTT.

The chain employs TRBV7-9 and TRBJ2-7; D remains ambiguous. Trimming removed 5 bases at V and 3 bases at J, with 17 bases between. CDR1 is SEHNR, CDR2 FQNEAQ, per germline (reference sequence). This CDR3 comprises 15 residues. CDR3 nucleotide sequence: TGTGCCAGCAGCCCCCGGGCCTCAAGCTTCTACGAGCAGTACTTC. Translating it yields CASSPRASSFYEQYF.

Only one count was recorded for this clone. The chain carries TRBV27 and TRBJ1-5; D unclear. Germline V CDR1 and CDR2: MNHEY, SMNVEV (reference sequence). V was cut by 5 bases and J by 7 bases, with 15 bases left in between. The CDR3 has 14 residues. CDR3 sequence reads: CASSRAPGVQPQHF. CDR3 nucleotides: TGTGCCAGCAGTCGGGCGCCGGGAGTCCAGCCCCAGCATTTT.

This chain links TRBV5-5 with TRBJ2-5; 9 bases are shared with TRBD1. Per the germline V gene, CDR1 is SGHKS and CDR2 is YYEKEE (reference sequence). The CDR3 consists of 19 residues. Unmatched junction bases numbered 16, after V lost 4 bases and J lost 0 bases. For the CDR3, the DNA is TGTGCCAGCAGCGTGTCCGGGACAGGGCTTCTTCGGTACCAAGAGACCCAGTACTTC. Its protein is CASSVSGTGLLRYQETQYF.

This chain connects TRBV5-5 to TRBJ1-1; D is perhaps TRBD1 (5 bases). CDR1 is SGHKS, CDR2 YYEKEE, per germline (reference sequence). With 7 bases removed from V and 3 bases from J, the gap between germline ends came to 7 bases. This CDR3 is 11 amino acids long. This chain's CDR3 is CASGGDTEAFF. CDR3 in DNA: TGTGCCAGCGGGGGTGACACTGAAGCTTTCTTT.

The chain combines TRBV4-2 with TRBJ2-7; TRBD1 is a possible D gene (5 bases). This CDR3 has 14 amino acids. The germline gives CDR1 LGHNA, CDR2 YNFKEQ. The V end was cut by 5 bases, the J end by 6 bases, with 17 bases between. Here the CDR3 DNA reads TGTGCCAGCAGCGACCAGGGCGGATTGGGCGAGCAGTACTTC. Translating it yields CASSDQGGLGEQYF.

This chain links TRBV19 with TRBJ1-2, with 9 bases lining up with TRBD1. The germline V gene encodes CDR1 LNHDA and CDR2 SQIVND (reference sequence). The ends lost 3 bases at V and 5 bases at J; junction bases unmatched: 7. The CDR3 contains 15 residues. Here the CDR3 reads CASSISGTGRYGYTF. The CDR3 coding sequence is TGTGCCAGTAGTATTTCTGGGACAGGGAGATATGGCTACACCTTC.

The chain couples TRBV20-1 to TRBJ1-5; no clear D. Per the germline V gene, CDR1 is DFQATT and CDR2 is SNEGSKA (reference sequence). The CDR3 runs to 16 residues. V lost 3 bases and J 0 bases, leaving 15 bases between the germline ends. In DNA form, the CDR3 reads TGCAGTGCTAGTAACCGTTTTCGAGGTAGCAATCAGCCCCAGCATTTT. It translates to CSASNRFRGSNQPQHF.

This clone was recorded only once. The gene calls are TRBV4-2 and TRBJ1-2, with D perhaps TRBD1 (6 bases). V shed 1 base and J shed 4 bases, with 13 bases lying between them. Per germline, CDR1 LGHNA and CDR2 YNFKEQ. The CDR3 covers 15 residues. CDR3 nucleotide sequence: TGTGCCAGCAGCCAAGTTCTGGGGGGCCCCTATGGCTACACCTTC. Protein product: CASSQVLGGPYGYTF.

The gene calls are TRBV30 and TRBJ1-2, with 9 nucleotides matching TRBD1. This CDR3 is built from 14 residues. The V segment lost 4 bases and the J segment 6 bases; nucleotides outside the gene matches: 9. Per the germline V gene, CDR1 is GTSNPN and CDR2 is SVGIG (reference sequence). The DNA for the CDR3 is TGTGCCTGGATGATACAGGGGGCGGGGGATGGCTACACCTTC. Its protein product is CAWMIQGAGDGYTF.